The present entry profiles one T cell receptor beta chain with its context. Clones were read by immunoSEQ multiplex PCR, and TCRdb kept only the in-frame ones, dropping some. The sample shows about 270,000 clones, about 88% of them seen only once. Germline lookup yields CDR1 SEHNR and CDR2 FQNEAQ (reference sequence). The CDR3 contains 15 residues. V lost 4 bases and J 2 bases, leaving 14 bases between the germline ends. Membership in each cohort depended on participant-reported clinical history. The source of the sample is a study of blood T cell repertoires in COVID-19. Study background: PBMCs, B-cell-depleted T cells, or T cells provided the cDNA or gDNA that made up the material.

The rearrangement uses TRBV7-9 and TRBJ1-1; tentatively, D is TRBD1 (6 bases). This clonotype was obtained from a woman in her fifties or sixties who had recovered from COVID-19. The sequencing sample was made of PBMCs or T cells enriched from blood (not recorded which). The CDR3 region is CASSSPRDTNTEAFF. DNA of the CDR3: TGTGCCAGCAGCTCGCCCAGGGACACCAACACTGAAGCTTTCTTT.